A single sample is the source of the 8 T cell receptor beta chains below, sequenced in a study of T cells after yellow fever vaccination. TCRdb reprocessed the 5' RACE reads with MiXCR, giving one entry per CDR3 protein. Of over 300,000 distinct CDR3 sequences listed, around 7% are singletons. This sample comprised PBMCs, obtained more than 40 days after the first yellow fever vaccination. These receptors originate from a man between 18 and 35 years old who received the YFV17D yellow fever vaccine.

This clonotype was observed at least ten times. This chain connects TRBV5-4 to TRBJ2-1; 8 bases are a match to TRBD1. The CDR3 is 15 amino acids. Per germline, CDR1 SGHNT and CDR2 YYREEE (reference sequence). J gave up 1 base and V 0 bases, and 0 bases lay outside the gene matches. The chain's CDR3 is CASSLGQGSYNEQFF. The CDR3 DNA reads as TGTGCCAGCAGCTTGGGACAGGGGTCCTACAATGAGCAGTTCTTC.

This clonotype was observed at least ten times. The chain carries TRBV7-2 and TRBJ2-5, with D maybe TRBD2 (5 bases). Germline V lookup: CDR1 SGHTA, CDR2 FQGNSA. The V gene lost 7 bases and the J gene lost 2 bases, with 14 bases spanning the gap. The CDR3 is 14 residues long. This CDR3 is CASIERTGQETQYF. The CDR3 region has the DNA TGTGCCAGCATCGAAAGGACGGGACAAGAGACCCAGTACTTC.

V is TRBV5-1 and J is TRBJ1-1; D call uncertain. V was pared by 2 bases and J by 0 bases, with 17 bases between. This CDR3 is built from 17 residues. Germline CDR1 SGHRS, CDR2 YFSETQ. The CDR3 spells CASSFSLAGSMNTEAFF. The CDR3 DNA reads as TGCGCCAGCAGCTTTTCTTTGGCGGGTTCCATGAACACTGAAGCTTTCTTT. The full variable domain, in which reference TRBV5-1 and TRBJ1-1 provide the parts outside the CDR3, is KAGVTQTPRYLIKTRGQQVTLSCSPISGHRSVSWYQQTPGQGLQFLFEYFSETQRNKGNFPGRFSGRQFSNSRSEMNVSTLELGDSALYLCASSFSLAGSMNTEAFFGQGTRLTVV.

This clonotype was observed at least ten times. The CDR3 region is CASSTPRPYNEQFF. In DNA form, the CDR3 reads TGTGCCAGCAGCACACCACGACCCTACAATGAGCAGTTCTTC. J is TRBJ2-1 and V is TRBV7-2; D is unclear. The germline V and J ends were trimmed by 5 bases and 2 bases, with 10 bases remaining between them. There are 14 residues in the CDR3. Germline V gives CDR1 SGHTA, CDR2 FQGNSA.

The chain has TRBV20-1 and TRBJ2-4, with D uncertain. V was trimmed by 5 bases and J by 3 bases, leaving 14 bases between them. The CDR3 is 14 residues long. Germline loops: CDR1 DFQATT, CDR2 SNEGSKA (reference sequence). For the CDR3, the DNA is TGCAGTGCTGCCCGCGTGCGCAGCAAAAACATTCAGTACTTC. This codes for CSAARVRSKNIQYF.

There are a few counts of this clonotype. V and J are TRBV6-1 and TRBJ1-1, with 8 bases identical to TRBD1. Germline V gives CDR1 MNHNS, CDR2 SASEGT. The V and J ends lost 6 bases and 0 bases, in that order; junction bases with no gene match: 9. The CDR3 has 16 residues. The CDR3 coding sequence is TGTGCCAGCAGGGCAGGGGGCGAAAGGATGAACACTGAAGCTTTCTTT. This encodes CASRAGGERMNTEAFF.

The chain couples TRBV9 to TRBJ1-5; unclear D gene. The germline V gene encodes CDR1 SGDLS and CDR2 YYNGEE. Trimming shortened V by 3 bases and J by 12 bases, and 16 bases separated the two germline ends. The CDR3 runs 13 residues. The CDR3, as DNA: TGTGCCAGCAGCGGCGAAACATGGTGGGACCAGCATTTT. This codes for CASSGETWWDQHF.

This rearrangement joins TRBV6-5 to TRBJ1-2; a weak D match, TRBD1 (6 bases). Germline values: CDR1 MNHEY, CDR2 SVGAGI. V was cut by 4 bases and J by 3 bases, with 21 bases left in between. CDR3 size: 17 residues. CDR3 DNA: TGTGCCAGCAGTTCCCTCTCTCTGGGCAGGGGCGACTATGGCTACACCTTC. Protein sequence: CASSSLSLGRGDYGYTF.